The present T cell receptor (beta chain) was sequenced within a study of monozygotic twins with inflammatory bowel disease. TCRdb derives one entry per CDR3 protein from the 5' RACE reads, leaving out DNA. The sample table sets out approximately 400,000 distinct CDR3 sequences. CDR3 length: 15 amino acids. Per germline, CDR1 SSHAT and CDR2 FNYEAQ (reference sequence). The sequencing input was blood. The clonotype originates from a human donor with ulcerative colitis or Crohn's disease, or a healthy co-twin of an affected twin (not recorded which). The chain recombines TRBV7-7 with TRBJ2-2. CDR3: CASSLVPGSTGELFF.